The T cell receptor beta chain described here comes from a study of cytomegalovirus exposure and HLA in healthy donors. These donors counted as nominally healthy when sampled, but unrecorded immune exposures were likely. In the PCR, 60 Vbeta and 13 Jbeta primers were used. Sequencing used immunoSEQ multiplex PCR; TCRdb keeps in-frame clones, though not all of them. The sample holds some 270,000 clones, about nine tenths seen once. Comment on this clone: The antigen remains unidentified.

Findings and limits, study-wide: For most TCR beta V segments, an earlier analysis put the productive rate at about 90% or about 30% of the time. Reports showed the classifier diagnosing cytomegalovirus status with high specificity and sensitivity.

Germline V CDR1 and CDR2: MNHNS, SASEGT. The CDR3 runs 13 residues. Trimming cost V 7 bases and J 4 bases; bases outside gene matches: 6. This chain connects TRBV6-1 to TRBJ1-2; 7 bases match TRBD1. The receptor was derived from a girl aged 2-10 years in good health and CMV-seronegative. The sequenced material came from PBMCs. The CDR3 is CASTTTGLYGYTF. The CDR3 region has the DNA TGTGCCAGCACAACGACAGGGCTCTATGGCTACACCTTC.